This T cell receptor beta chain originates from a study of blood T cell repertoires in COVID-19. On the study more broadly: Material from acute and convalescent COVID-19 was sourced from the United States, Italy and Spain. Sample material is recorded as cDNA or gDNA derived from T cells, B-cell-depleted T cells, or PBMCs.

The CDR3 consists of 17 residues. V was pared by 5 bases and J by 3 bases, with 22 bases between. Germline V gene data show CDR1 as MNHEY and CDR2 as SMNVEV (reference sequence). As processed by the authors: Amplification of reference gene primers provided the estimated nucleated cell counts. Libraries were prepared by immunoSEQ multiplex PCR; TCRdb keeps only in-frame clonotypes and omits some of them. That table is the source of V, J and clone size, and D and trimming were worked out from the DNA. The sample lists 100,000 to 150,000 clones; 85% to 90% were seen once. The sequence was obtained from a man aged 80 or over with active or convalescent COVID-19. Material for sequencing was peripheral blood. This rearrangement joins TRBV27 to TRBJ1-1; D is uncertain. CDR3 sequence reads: CASSPFSPAEVYTEAFF. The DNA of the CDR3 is TGTGCCAGCAGTCCCTTCTCCCCGGCCGAGGTGTACACTGAAGCTTTCTTT.